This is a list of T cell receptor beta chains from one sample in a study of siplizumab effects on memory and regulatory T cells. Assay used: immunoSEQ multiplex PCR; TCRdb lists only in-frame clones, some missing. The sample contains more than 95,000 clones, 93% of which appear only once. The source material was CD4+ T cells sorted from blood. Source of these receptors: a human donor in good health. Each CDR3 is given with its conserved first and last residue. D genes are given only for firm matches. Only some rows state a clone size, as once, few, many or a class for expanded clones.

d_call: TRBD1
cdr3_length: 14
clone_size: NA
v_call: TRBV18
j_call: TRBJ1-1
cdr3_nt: TGTGCCAGCTCAGGACAGGGTTTGGGCACTGAAGCTTTCTTT
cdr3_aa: CASSGQGLGTEAFF

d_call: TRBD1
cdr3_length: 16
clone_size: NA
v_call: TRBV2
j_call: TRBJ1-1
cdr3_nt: TGTGCCAGCAGTGAAACAACAGGGGGCTGGGGCACTGAAGCTTTCTTT
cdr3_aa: CASSETTGGWGTEAFF

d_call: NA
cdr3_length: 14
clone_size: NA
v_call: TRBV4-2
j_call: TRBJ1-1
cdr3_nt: TGTGCCAGCAGCCGGGTAGGATTCGACACTGAAGCTTTCTTT
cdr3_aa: CASSRVGFDTEAFF

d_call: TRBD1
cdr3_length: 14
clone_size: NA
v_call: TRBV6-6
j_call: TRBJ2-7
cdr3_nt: TGTGCCAGCAGCCGGGACAGGGGCTCCTACGAGCAGTACTTC
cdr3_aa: CASSRDRGSYEQYF

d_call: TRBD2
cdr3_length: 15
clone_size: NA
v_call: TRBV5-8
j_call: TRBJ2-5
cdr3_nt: TGTGCCAGCAGGTCCCCGGGAGCGGGAGCTGGGACCCAGTACTTC
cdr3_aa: CASRSPGAGAGTQYF

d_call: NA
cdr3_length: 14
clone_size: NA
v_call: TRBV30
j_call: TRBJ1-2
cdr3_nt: TGTGCCTGGAGTTCGCCCGACGGATTCTATGGCTACACCTTC
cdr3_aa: CAWSSPDGFYGYTF

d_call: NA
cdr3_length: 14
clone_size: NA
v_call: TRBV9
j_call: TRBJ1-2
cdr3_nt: TGTGCCAGCAGCGTAGGTAACAGGAACTATGGCTACACCTTC
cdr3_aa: CASSVGNRNYGYTF

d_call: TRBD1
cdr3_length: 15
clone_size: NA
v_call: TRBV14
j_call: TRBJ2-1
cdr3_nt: TGTGCCAGCAGCCAAGGGGACAGGCTCAGCGATGAGCAGTTCTTC
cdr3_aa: CASSQGDRLSDEQFF

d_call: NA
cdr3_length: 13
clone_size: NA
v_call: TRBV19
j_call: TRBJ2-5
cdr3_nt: TGTGCCAGTAGTATTTCCGGGTGGGAGACCCAGTACTTC
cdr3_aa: CASSISGWETQYF

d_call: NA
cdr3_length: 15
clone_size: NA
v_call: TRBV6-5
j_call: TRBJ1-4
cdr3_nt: TGTGCCAGCAGTTACTCCGGCAGGGCTAATGAAAAACTGTTTTTT
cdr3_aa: CASSYSGRANEKLFF

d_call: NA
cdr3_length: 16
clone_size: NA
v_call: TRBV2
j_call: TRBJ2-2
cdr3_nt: TGTGCCAGCAGGCCGGGCCGAACGGCCCGTGACGGGGAGCTGTTTTTT
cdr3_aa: CASRPGRTARDGELFF

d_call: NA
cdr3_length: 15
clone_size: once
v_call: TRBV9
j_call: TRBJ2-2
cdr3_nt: TGTGCCAGCAGCGCCACGGACAGAGCCACCGGGGAGCTGTTTTTT
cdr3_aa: CASSATDRATGELFF

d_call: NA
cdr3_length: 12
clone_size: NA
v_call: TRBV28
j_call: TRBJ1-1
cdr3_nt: TGTGCCAGCAGTTCCGCGAACACTGAAGCTTTCTTT
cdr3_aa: CASSSANTEAFF

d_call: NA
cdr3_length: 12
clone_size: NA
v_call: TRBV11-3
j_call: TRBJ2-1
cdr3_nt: TGTGCCAGCAGATCAACCCCCTATGAGCAGTTCTTC
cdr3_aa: CASRSTPYEQFF

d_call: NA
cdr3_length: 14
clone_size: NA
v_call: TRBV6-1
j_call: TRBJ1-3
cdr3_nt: TGTGCCAGCAGTGATATTTCTCGCGGAAACACCATATATTTT
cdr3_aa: CASSDISRGNTIYF

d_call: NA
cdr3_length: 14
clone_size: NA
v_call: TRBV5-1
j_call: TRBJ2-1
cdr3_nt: TGCGCCAGCAGCTTGACCGCTGGCTCTAATGAGCAGTTCTTC
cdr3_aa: CASSLTAGSNEQFF

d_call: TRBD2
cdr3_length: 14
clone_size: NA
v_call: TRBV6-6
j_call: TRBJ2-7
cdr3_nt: TGTGCCAGCAGTTACGGTGGGAGGGGTTACGAGCAGTACTTC
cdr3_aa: CASSYGGRGYEQYF

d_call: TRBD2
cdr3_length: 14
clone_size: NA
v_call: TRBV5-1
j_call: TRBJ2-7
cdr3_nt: TGCGCCAGCAGCTTCCAGCGGGAGGCGGAGGAGCAGTACTTC
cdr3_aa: CASSFQREAEEQYF

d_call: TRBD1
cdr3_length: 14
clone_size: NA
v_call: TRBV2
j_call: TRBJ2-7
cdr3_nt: TGTGCCAGCCAGAGACAGGGTAGGACCTACGAGCAGTACTTC
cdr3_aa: CASQRQGRTYEQYF

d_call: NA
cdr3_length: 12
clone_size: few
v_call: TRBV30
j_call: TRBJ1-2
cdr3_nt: TGTGCCTGGAGTGGGTCAACCAGGGGCTACACCTTC
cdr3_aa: CAWSGSTRGYTF

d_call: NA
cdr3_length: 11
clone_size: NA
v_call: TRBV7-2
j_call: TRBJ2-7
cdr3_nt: TGTGCCAGCAGCTTAACGACGAAGCAGTACTTC
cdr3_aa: CASSLTTKQYF

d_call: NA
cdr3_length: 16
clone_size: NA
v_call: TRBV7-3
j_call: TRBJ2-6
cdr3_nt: TGTGCCAGCAGCTTAGGGGGTTTGGCTGGGGCCAACGTCCTGACTTTC
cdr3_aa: CASSLGGLAGANVLTF

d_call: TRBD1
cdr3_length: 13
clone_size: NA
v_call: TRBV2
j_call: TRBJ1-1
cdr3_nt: TGTGCCAGCAGTGTAAGGCAGGGGGCAGGAGCTTTCTTT
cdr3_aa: CASSVRQGAGAFF

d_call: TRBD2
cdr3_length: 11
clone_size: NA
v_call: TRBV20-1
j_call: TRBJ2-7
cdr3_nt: TGCAGTGCACTAGCGGATTACGAGCAGTACTTC
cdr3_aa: CSALADYEQYF

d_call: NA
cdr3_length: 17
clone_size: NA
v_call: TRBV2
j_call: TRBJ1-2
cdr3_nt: TGTGCCAGCAAGAGCGCGTGGACCCAACGAGAGAGGCCTGGCTACACCTTC
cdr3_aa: CASKSAWTQRERPGYTF

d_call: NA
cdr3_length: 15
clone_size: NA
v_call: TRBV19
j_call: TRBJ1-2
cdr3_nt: TGTGCCAGTAGTATGTTAGACAGGACTCGCTATGGCTACACCTTC
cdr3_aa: CASSMLDRTRYGYTF